This T cell receptor beta chain was observed in a study of blood T cells in healthy people across ages. Primers used in a second PCR of about 6 to 11 cycles were a sample-barcoded 5' primer and a J-beta primer mix. One entry per CDR3 protein, called by TCRdb with MiXCR from the 5' RACE reads. The sample has about a million distinct CDR3 sequences, approximately 49% seen once. A single count supports this clonotype. The specimen sequenced was blood. This receptor was identified in a man under 40 in good health.

The CDR3 sequence: CASSQVIVAGSQETQYF. CDR3 sequence (DNA): TGTGCCAGCAGCCAAGTTATAGTAGCGGGGAGCCAAGAGACCCAGTACTTC. The rearrangement links TRBV3-1 to TRBJ2-7, with 8 nucleotides matching TRBD2. The J call may be faulty, since TRBJ2-5 better matches the DNA end. The CDR3 spans 17 residues. The germline CDR1 and CDR2 sequences are LGHDT and YNNKEL (reference sequence).